Below, one T cell receptor (beta chain) is given with its context. Here immunoSEQ multiplex PCR was the method, and the copy in TCRdb shows in-frame clones only, minus some. The table records fewer than 200,000 clones, 88% of them present only once. In germline, CDR1 is LGHDT, CDR2 YNNKEL (reference sequence). CDR3 size: 16 residues. Trimming cost V 4 bases and J 6 bases, with 21 bases left between them. The data stem from a study of blood T cell repertoires in COVID-19. Sequenced: PBMCs or T cells enriched from blood (not recorded which). This sequence was found in a woman under 30 who had recovered from COVID-19. The V gene is TRBV3-1 (or the pseudogene TRBV3-2), the J gene TRBJ1-2; perhaps TRBD1 as D (5 bases). CDR3 in amino acids: CASSRGGLGFLDGYTF. The DNA for the CDR3 is TGTGCCAGCAGCCGGGGGGGGTTGGGTTTTTTGGATGGCTACACCTTC.